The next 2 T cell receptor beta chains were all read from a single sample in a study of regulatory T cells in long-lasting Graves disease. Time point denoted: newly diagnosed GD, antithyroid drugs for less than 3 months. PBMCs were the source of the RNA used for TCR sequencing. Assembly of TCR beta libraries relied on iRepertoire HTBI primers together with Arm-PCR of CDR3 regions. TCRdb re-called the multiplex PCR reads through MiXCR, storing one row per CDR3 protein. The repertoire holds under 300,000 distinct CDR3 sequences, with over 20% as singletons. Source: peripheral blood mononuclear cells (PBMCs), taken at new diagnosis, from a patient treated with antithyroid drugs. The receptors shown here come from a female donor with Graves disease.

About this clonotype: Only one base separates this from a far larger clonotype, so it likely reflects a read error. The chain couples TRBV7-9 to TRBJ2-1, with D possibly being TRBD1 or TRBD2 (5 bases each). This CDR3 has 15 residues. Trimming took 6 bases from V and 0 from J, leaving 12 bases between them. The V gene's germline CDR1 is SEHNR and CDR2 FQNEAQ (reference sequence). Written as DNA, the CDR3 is TGTGCCAGCAGTGGGACCAGATACTCCTACAATGAGCAGTTCTTC. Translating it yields CASSGTRYSYNEQFF.

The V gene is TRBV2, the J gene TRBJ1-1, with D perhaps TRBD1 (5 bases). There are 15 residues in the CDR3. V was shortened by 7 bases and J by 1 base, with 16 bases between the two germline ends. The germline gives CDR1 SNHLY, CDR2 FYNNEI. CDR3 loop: CASIRQGVGNTEAFF. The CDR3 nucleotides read TGTGCCAGCATTCGTCAGGGTGTGGGGAACACTGAAGCTTTCTTT.